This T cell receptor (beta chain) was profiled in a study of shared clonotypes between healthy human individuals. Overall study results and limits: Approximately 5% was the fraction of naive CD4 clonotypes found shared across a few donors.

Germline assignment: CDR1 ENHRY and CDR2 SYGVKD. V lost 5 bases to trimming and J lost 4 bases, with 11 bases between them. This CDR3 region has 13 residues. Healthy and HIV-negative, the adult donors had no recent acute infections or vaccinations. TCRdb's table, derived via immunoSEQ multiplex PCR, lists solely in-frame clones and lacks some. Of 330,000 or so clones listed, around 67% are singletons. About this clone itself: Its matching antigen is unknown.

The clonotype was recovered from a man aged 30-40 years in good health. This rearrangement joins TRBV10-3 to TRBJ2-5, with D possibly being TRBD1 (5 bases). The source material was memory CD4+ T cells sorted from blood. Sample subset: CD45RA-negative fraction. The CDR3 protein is CAISPGWGETQYF. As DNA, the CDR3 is TGTGCCATCAGTCCAGGGTGGGGAGAGACCCAGTACTTC.